Below, 8 T cell receptor beta chains from the same sample are listed, as sequenced in a study of cytomegalovirus exposure and HLA in healthy donors. 60 Vbeta and 13 Jbeta primers were used in PCR. The table came from immunoSEQ multiplex PCR; TCRdb's copy has only in-frame clones and leaves some out. The data show a few hundred thousand clones, with approximately 80% seen just once and 1.4% held by the top ten. Sequences were obtained from PBMCs. The receptors originated from a girl aged 5-17 years in good health and CMV-seronegative.

This chain joins TRBV9 and TRBJ1-6, with a tentative D call TRBD1 (6 bases). With 4 bases removed from V and 0 bases from J, the gap between germline ends came to 14 bases. The CDR3 has 17 residues. Germline V gene lookup returns CDR1 SGDLS and CDR2 YYNGEE. CDR3 sequence (DNA): TGTGCCAGCAGCTCCCCTAGGGGGTCCTCCTATAATTCACCCCTCCACTTT. It specifies CASSSPRGSSYNSPLHF.

V and J are TRBV28 and TRBJ1-5; TRBD1 matches 11 bases. This CDR3 contains 15 residues. The germline CDR1 and CDR2 sequences are MDHEN and SYDVKM. The V segment lost 3 bases and the J segment 5 bases; nucleotides outside the gene matches: 3. CDR3 sequence reads: CASSFGGQGDQPQHF. The CDR3 nucleotides are TGTGCCAGCAGTTTCGGGGGACAGGGGGATCAGCCCCAGCATTTT.

The chain employs TRBV11-1 and TRBJ2-2; TRBD1 agrees at 7 bases. J gave up 1 base and V 2 bases, and 7 bases lay outside the gene matches. CDR1 and CDR2 from the germline V gene are SGHAT and FQDESV (reference sequence). This CDR3 has 17 residues. DNA for the CDR3: TGTGCCAGCAGCTTAAAGTGGGACAGACTGAACACCGGGGAGCTGTTTTTT. It yields the protein CASSLKWDRLNTGELFF.

In DNA, the CDR3 is TGTGCCAGCAGCGACGGGAGACCGCCGCTCTCGTACAATGAGCAGTTCTTC. This gives the protein CASSDGRPPLSYNEQFF. The genes are TRBV9 and TRBJ2-1; tentative D call: TRBD2 (6 bases). The germline V gene encodes CDR1 SGDLS and CDR2 YYNGEE. The CDR3 runs 17 residues. V was shortened by 3 bases and J by 4 bases, with 20 bases between the two germline ends.

The V and J genes are TRBV28 and TRBJ1-2; 8 positions agree with TRBD1. V was pared by 2 bases and J by 5 bases, with 7 bases of the junction left unmatched. This CDR3 region has 15 residues. The germline gives CDR1 MDHEN, CDR2 SYDVKM. The CDR3 sequence: CASSLSAGGMYGYTF. CDR3 in DNA: TGTGCCAGCAGTTTAAGCGCAGGGGGCATGTATGGCTACACCTTC.

This clone was observed many times. CDR3 sequence: CASSRHQGPNQPQHF. Written as DNA, the CDR3 is TGTGCCAGCAGCAGACATCAGGGGCCCAATCAGCCCCAGCATTTT. The J gene is TRBJ1-5, the V gene TRBV7-8; tentatively, D is TRBD1 (6 bases). V gave up 5 bases and J gave up 3 bases, with 14 bases separating them. Germline-derived CDR1 and CDR2 are SGHVS and FQNEAQ. The CDR3 is 15 residues long.

The CDR3 reads CASSIDRTGTGSTDTQYF. Written as DNA, the CDR3 is TGTGCCAGTAGTATAGACCGTACCGGGACAGGGAGCACAGATACGCAGTATTTT. The J gene is TRBJ2-3, the V gene TRBV19, with 9 bases aligning to TRBD1. This CDR3 is built from 18 residues. Germline lookup yields CDR1 LNHDA and CDR2 SQIVND (reference sequence). J gave up 0 bases and V 0 bases, and 7 bases lay outside the gene matches.

The V gene is TRBV28, the J gene TRBJ2-7; D may be TRBD2 (6 bases). V lost 4 bases, J lost 2 bases, and 12 bases lay in between. The CDR3 spans 14 residues. Germline-derived CDR1 and CDR2 are MDHEN and SYDVKM. The CDR3 bases are TGTGCCAGCAGTTCCGGGACTGGACCCTACGAGCAGTACTTC. Its protein product is CASSSGTGPYEQYF. Drawing the rest from reference TRBV28 and TRBJ2-7, the complete variable domain is DVKVTQSSRYLVKRTGEKVFLECVQDMDHENMFWYRQDPGLGLRLIYFSYDVKMKEKGDIPEGYSVSREKKERFSLILESASTNQTSMYLCASSSGTGPYEQYFGPGTRLTVT.